This T cell receptor beta chain was observed in a study of CD8+ T cells in alopecia areata. As for the study in general: Those treated were given oral tofacitinib at 5 to 10 mg twice daily. Study-wide findings and caveats: Patients shared TCRs less clearly than mice did, possibly owing to HLA. Lesional scalp exceeded normal scalp in clonality, especially in alopecia totalis/universalis.

This clone was seen only a few times. What it binds is unknown. Samples from alopecia areata patients were lesional scalp punch biopsies and peripheral blood. The germline V and J ends were trimmed by 0 bases and 6 bases, with 5 bases remaining between them. From germline, CDR1 is LGHNA and CDR2 YSLEER. This CDR3 has 13 amino acids. Extraction and reverse transcription of RNA yielded cDNA as the sequencing template. Assay: immunoSEQ multiplex PCR; the TCRdb copy retains only in-frame clones and omits some. Among over 150,000 clones listed, approximately 62% were seen once. Sequences were derived from CD4+ T cells sorted from blood, sampled at week 0. The sequence was collected from a human donor with alopecia areata. The V gene is TRBV4-3, the J gene TRBJ2-2; D not certain. In DNA, the CDR3 is TGCGCCAGCAGCCAAGATTGGGCCGGGGAGCTGTTTTTT. Amino acids: CASSQDWAGELFF.